This T cell receptor beta chain was identified in a study of beta chain features in type 1 diabetes. The sequenced template was cDNA made from the entire isolated RNA. Roughly 3.5 million reads per sample were averaged for naive, central memory and regulatory samples. Here immunoSEQ multiplex PCR was the method, and the copy in TCRdb shows in-frame clones only, minus some. The profile covers around 100,000 clones, with 25% to 35% appearing a single time and roughly 0.5% taken by the ten largest. Trimming cost V 3 bases and J 6 bases, with 9 bases left between them. Germline V gene lookup returns CDR1 SGHKS and CDR2 YYEKEE (reference sequence). The CDR3 is 12 residues long. In the case of this clone: Antigen: not known.

Sorting of CD4+ naive, central memory, regulatory and stem cell-like memory cells was performed via CD45RO/CCR7/CD25/CD127/CD95/CD27. Overall study findings and caveats: For Type 1 diabetes patients, all four CD4+ subsets carried TCRB CDR3s that were moderately but significantly shorter.

The origin of this receptor is a young woman with type 1 diabetes. The chain joins TRBV5-5 to TRBJ1-1; D gene uncertain. The sample was central memory CD4+ T cells from blood. The CDR3 coding sequence is TGTGCCAGCAGCTCGATGTCGGCTGAAGCTTTCTTT. Translated: CASSSMSAEAFF. Full variable domain (outside the CDR3, taken from reference TRBV5-5 and TRBJ1-1): DAGVTQSPTHLIKTRGQQVTLRCSPISGHKSVSWYQQVLGQGPQFIFQYYEKEERGRGNFPDRFSARQFPNYSSELNVNALLLGDSALYLCASSSMSAEAFFGQGTRLTVV.